Sequencing of this T cell receptor beta chain was carried out in a study of blood T cell repertoires in COVID-19. Study-wide background: Italy, Spain and the United States were the sources of the convalescent and acute COVID-19 samples. T cells, B-cell-depleted T cells, or PBMCs supplied cDNA or gDNA.

Per the authors' pipeline: Reference gene primer amplification in the assay estimated nucleated cell counts. Produced via immunoSEQ multiplex PCR; TCRdb's table is partial and in-frame only. The DNA gave D and trimming, while V, J and clone size come from that table. The table records 150,000 or so clones, roughly 78% of them present only once. Material: peripheral blood. The sequence was collected from a human donor with acute or convalescent COVID-19. The donor label of this sample is uncertain.

CDR3 coding DNA: TGTGCCAGCAGCGCGGACGGACAGTTAAATTCACCCCTCCACTTT. This sequence encodes CASSADGQLNSPLHF. V gene TRBV7-9 combines with J gene TRBJ1-6; a possible D gene is TRBD1 (6 bases). Germline CDR1 reads SEHNR; CDR2 reads FQNEAQ (reference sequence). The ends were cut back, 5 bases at V and 7 bases at J, with 15 bases in the middle. This CDR3 has 15 residues.